This T cell receptor (beta chain) was documented in a study of blood T cell repertoires in COVID-19. Across the whole study: PBMCs, B-cell-depleted T cells, or T cells were the source of the cDNA or gDNA that made up the material.

TCRdb keeps only in-frame clones here, not all; method: immunoSEQ multiplex PCR. The sample lists about 220,000 clones; roughly 90% were seen once. Germline CDR1 and CDR2: LNHDA and SQIVND (reference sequence). V shed 7 bases and J 2 bases; nucleotides not matched to a gene: 14. The CDR3 has 17 residues. Recruitment covered fewer than 25 US areas and drew participants whose ages spanned roughly 18 to 90 years. Clinical history as reported by participants underpinned cohort assignment. The chain joins TRBV19 to TRBJ2-5; TRBD1 matches at 9 bases. This TCR came from a woman aged 40 to 50 with acute COVID-19. The sequencing sample was made of PBMCs or T cells enriched from blood (not recorded which). The CDR3 loop is CASKGRDRVSGQETQYF. In DNA form, the CDR3 reads TGTGCCAGTAAGGGGCGGGACAGGGTTTCGGGACAAGAGACCCAGTACTTC.